Sample share makes the clone carrying this TCR beta chain medium-sized (0.01 to 0.1%). No antigen is known for it. CDR3 of TCR beta was amplified by multiplex PCR that used 32 V and 13 J primers. Via MiXCR, TCRdb re-called the multiplex PCR reads, giving one row per CDR3 protein. The table includes about 16,000 distinct CDR3 sequences, roughly 29% detected once. V was clipped by 2 bases and J by 2 bases, with 10 bases between them. Germline CDR1 is KGHSH and CDR2 is LQKENI. The CDR3 is 14 amino acids. This specimen belongs to a study of immune heterogeneity within non-small cell lung tumors. The overall study: It was found that the tumors were several squamous cell carcinomas, under 13 non-squamous carcinomas and 1 not otherwise specified. Study-wide results and limits: High-frequency T-cell receptor beta clonotypes were largely distinct between individual patients. For local T-cell clonality, the correlation with local tumor mutational burden was moderate but significant (R approximately 0.34). Identical dominant CDR3 beta clonotypes recurred across a patient's tumor sites, together with site-unique high-frequency clones.

Samples each supplied around 600 ng of bulk tumor genomic DNA as template. Biopsy collection occurred during surgery, with several far-apart biopsies per primary tumor. The study enrolled patients with untreated, newly diagnosed non-small cell lung cancer who underwent curative surgery. The sample was lung tumor tissue. The gene calls are TRBV18 and TRBJ2-7; the D call may be TRBD1 or TRBD2 (5 bases each). The receptor was isolated from a woman in her forties or fifties with non-small cell lung cancer. The CDR3 coding sequence is TGTGCCAGCTCACCATCGCAGGGACCCTACGAGCAGTACTTC. This translates into CASSPSQGPYEQYF.